This TCR beta chain was recovered during a study of T cell changes during pregnancy in multiple sclerosis. The repertoire was sequenced with immunoSEQ multiplex PCR; TCRdb's copy has only in-frame clones and lacks some. The top ten clones hold roughly 2.8% of a sample with tens of thousands of clones, about 92% of them seen once. CDR1 is MDHEN, CDR2 SYDVKM, per germline. This CDR3 contains 15 residues. The V gene lost 2 bases and the J gene lost 5 bases, with 10 bases spanning the gap. Source: peripheral blood, taken in the third trimester of pregnancy. The chain is built from TRBV28 and TRBJ2-6; D is ambiguous. This TCR was recovered from a female donor in good health, enrolled as a control in a pregnancy study. The CDR3 reads CASSLIGSRANVLTF. CDR3 nucleotide sequence: TGTGCCAGCAGTTTAATCGGGTCTCGGGCCAACGTCCTGACTTTC.